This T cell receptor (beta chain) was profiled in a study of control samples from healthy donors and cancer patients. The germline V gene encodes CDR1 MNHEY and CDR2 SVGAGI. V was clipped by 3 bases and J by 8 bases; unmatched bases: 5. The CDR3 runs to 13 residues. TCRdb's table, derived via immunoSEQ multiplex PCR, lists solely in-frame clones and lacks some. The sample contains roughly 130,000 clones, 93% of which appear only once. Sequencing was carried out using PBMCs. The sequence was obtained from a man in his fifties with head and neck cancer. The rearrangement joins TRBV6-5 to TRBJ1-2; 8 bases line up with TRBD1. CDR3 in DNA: TGTGCCAGCAGTTATGACAGGGGAGGAGGCTACACCTTC. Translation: CASSYDRGGGYTF.